Shown below are 12 T cell receptor beta chains from a single sample sequenced in a study of blood T cell repertoires in COVID-19. Some clones are missing from TCRdb's copy, which holds only in-frame ones; the method was immunoSEQ multiplex PCR. The sample contains 35,000 to 50,000 clones, 80% to 90% of which appear only once. Sequences were obtained from peripheral blood. The receptors originated from a man aged 70-80 years with active COVID-19.

The rearrangement uses TRBV23-1 and TRBJ2-7, with 8 bases aligning to TRBD1. TRBV23-1 is given ORF status, its function remaining uncertain. J lost 0 bases, V lost 0 bases, and 1 base had no gene match. The CDR3 length is 15 residues. The CDR3 sequence: CASSQSGTGSYEQYF. In DNA form, the CDR3 reads TGCGCCAGCAGTCAATCCGGGACAGGCTCCTACGAGCAGTACTTC.

The J gene is TRBJ1-1, the V gene TRBV5-1; 8 bases align to TRBD1. This CDR3 contains 14 residues. Trimming at V came to 0 bases and at J to 7 bases, leaving 5 bases not matched to a gene. In germline, CDR1 is SGHRS, CDR2 YFSETQ. This CDR3 reads CASSLAPGGIEAFF. CDR3 in DNA: TGCGCCAGCAGCTTGGCCCCAGGGGGCATTGAAGCTTTCTTT.

This clone was observed a single time. The chain links TRBV10-1 to TRBJ2-1; 10 positions match TRBD2. Germline lookup yields CDR1 WNHNN and CDR2 SYGVQD (reference sequence). This CDR3 is 15 amino acids long. J lost 5 bases, V lost 2 bases, and 3 bases had no gene match. The CDR3 loop is CASSERTSGHNEQFF. Here the CDR3 DNA reads TGCGCCAGCAGTGAGAGGACTAGCGGACACAATGAGCAGTTCTTC.

The rearrangement links TRBV18 to TRBJ1-5; 7 bases are a match to TRBD1. V was pared by 6 bases and J by 3 bases, with 5 bases of the junction left unmatched. The CDR3 has 14 amino acids. Per germline, CDR1 KGHSH and CDR2 LQKENI. This CDR3 is CASSLDRVNQPQHF. The DNA of the CDR3 is TGTGCCAGCTCCCTAGACAGGGTCAATCAGCCCCAGCATTTT.

The chain employs TRBV2 and TRBJ1-5, with D perhaps TRBD1 (5 bases). This CDR3 contains 17 residues. V lost 4 bases, J lost 3 bases, and 19 bases lay in between. Per the germline V gene, CDR1 is SNHLY and CDR2 is FYNNEI. The CDR3 spells CASSGFDTGEDNQPQHF. In DNA, the CDR3 is TGTGCCAGCAGTGGGTTTGATACAGGAGAGGACAATCAGCCCCAGCATTTT.

The chain recombines TRBV7-3 with TRBJ2-6, with a possible D match to TRBD1 (5 bases). The V and J ends lost 5 bases and 4 bases respectively, with 18 bases between them. The CDR3 has 17 amino acids. Looked up from germline, CDR1 is SGHTA and CDR2 is FQGTGA. The CDR3 coding sequence is TGTGCCAGCAGCGCAGATGGCAGGGCCCTAGGGGCCAACGTCCTGACTTTC. It yields the protein CASSADGRALGANVLTF.

For the CDR3, the DNA is TGTGCCAGCTGGTCCGGGGAAGGATACGAGCAGTACTTC. This codes for CASWSGEGYEQYF. The chain has TRBV18 and TRBJ2-7; weak D call: TRBD2 (5 bases). V dropped 7 bases and J dropped 4 bases, with 14 bases sitting between them. This CDR3 is built from 13 residues. Per the germline V gene, CDR1 is KGHSH and CDR2 is LQKENI.

J is TRBJ2-3 and V is TRBV9, with TRBD2 identical over 9 bases. The V segment lost 0 bases and the J segment 2 bases; nucleotides outside the gene matches: 4. This CDR3 has 16 amino acids. The germline V gene has CDR1 SGDLS and CDR2 YYNGEE. CDR3 in amino acids: CASSVGAGGHTDTQYF. In DNA form, the CDR3 reads TGTGCCAGCAGCGTAGGAGCGGGGGGACACACAGATACGCAGTATTTT.

A single count supports this clone. This chain uses TRBV11-2 with TRBJ1-2; 8 nucleotides match TRBD1. The CDR3 runs 13 residues. The trim removed 5 bases at V and 11 bases at J, leaving 10 bases unmatched. CDR1 and CDR2 (germline): SGHAT, FQNNGV. The DNA for the CDR3 is TGTGCCAGCAGCCCCTCGGGACAGGCGGAGTACACCTTC. It specifies CASSPSGQAEYTF.

J is TRBJ1-6 and V is TRBV2; D is perhaps TRBD1 (5 bases). V was trimmed by 0 bases and J by 5 bases, leaving 5 bases between them. CDR3 length equals 14 residues. Germline V gives CDR1 SNHLY, CDR2 FYNNEI. CDR3 sequence: CASSEARDNSPLHF. In nucleotides, the CDR3 is TGTGCCAGCAGTGAAGCCAGGGATAATTCACCCCTCCACTTT.

The chain carries TRBV11-2 and TRBJ1-6, with a weak D call TRBD1 (5 bases). Germline assignment: CDR1 SGHAT and CDR2 FQNNGV. The CDR3 covers 18 residues. The ends were cut back, 5 bases at V and 0 bases at J, with 17 bases in the middle. The chain's CDR3 is CASSIRGGGSSYNSPLHF. CDR3 DNA sequence: TGTGCCAGCAGCATCCGGGGGGGAGGGAGCTCCTATAATTCACCCCTCCACTTT.

This clone has only one observation. The V call is TRBV5-4, the J call TRBJ2-3; TRBD2 is a possible D gene (6 bases). Trimming removed 4 bases at V and 0 bases at J, with 15 bases between. There are 16 residues in the CDR3. Germline V gives CDR1 SGHNT, CDR2 YYREEE (reference sequence). The CDR3, as DNA: TGTGCCAGCAGCCATGCCGGGACTCGCAGCACAGATACGCAGTATTTT. Translating gives CASSHAGTRSTDTQYF.